The next 20 T cell receptor beta chains were all read from a single sample in a study of technical replicates of blood from several donors. Data came from immunoSEQ multiplex PCR; TCRdb stores just in-frame clones and leaves some out. This repertoire shows about 69,000 clones, approximately 88% found once; its top ten account for approximately 5%. Source material: PBMCs. These receptor sequences come from a human donor in good health. Some clones in this sample may be carry-over from other donors' samples.

This clone was seen a single time. The DNA for the CDR3 is TGCGCCAGCAGCCCCCCCTGGAGCGGGGGGGCCGCGGGCTCAGATACGCAGTATTTT. Translated: CASSPPWSGGAAGSDTQYF. V gene TRBV4-1 combines with J gene TRBJ2-3; 10 positions match TRBD2. This CDR3 comprises 19 residues. Germline V CDR1 and CDR2: MGHRA, YSYEKL. J gave up 4 bases and V 4 bases, and 17 bases lay outside the gene matches.

To note about this clone: Other DNA sequences in this sample translate to the same CDR3. The genes are TRBV20-1 and TRBJ2-5; tentatively, D is TRBD1 (5 bases). Trimming left V 6 bases short and J 3 bases short, with 8 bases between. Germline loops: CDR1 DFQATT, CDR2 SNEGSKA (reference sequence). The CDR3 covers 11 residues. The CDR3 here is CSASGKETQYF. As DNA, the CDR3 is TGCAGTGCCTCAGGGAAAGAGACCCAGTACTTC.

CDR3 protein: CASSESRGNYGYTF. In DNA, the CDR3 is TGCGCCAGCAGTGAGTCTCGGGGTAACTATGGCTACACCTTC. This chain connects TRBV10-2 to TRBJ1-2, with D uncertain. Germline lookup yields CDR1 WSHSY and CDR2 SAAADI. V was cut by 0 bases and J by 1 base, with 6 bases left in between. This CDR3 spans 14 amino acids.

In this sample, this clone turned up once. V is TRBV7-7 and J is TRBJ2-3, with TRBD2 as a possible D gene (5 bases). The ends were cut back, 5 bases at V and 5 bases at J, with 11 bases in the middle. CDR3 length: 13 residues. The V gene's germline CDR1 is SSHAT and CDR2 FNYEAQ (reference sequence). The CDR3, as DNA: TGTGCCAGCAGCCCCTACGGGGTAGATACGCAGTATTTT. Translation gives CASSPYGVDTQYF.

V is TRBV4-2 and J is TRBJ1-2; D not certain. In germline, CDR1 is LGHNA, CDR2 YNFKEQ. Between the trimmed V and J ends, which lost 2 bases and 3 bases, there was a span of 13 bases. The CDR3 contains 15 residues. CDR3 region: CASSQMYGEDYGYTF. The CDR3 DNA is TGTGCCAGCAGCCAAATGTATGGGGAGGACTATGGCTACACCTTC.

The rearrangement uses TRBV27 and TRBJ2-7, with 10 nucleotides matching TRBD1. This CDR3 has 15 amino acids. J lost 2 bases, V lost 8 bases, and 9 bases had no gene match. Germline V CDR1 and CDR2: MNHEY, SMNVEV (reference sequence). CDR3 region: CASSTGQGFAYEQYF. The CDR3 nucleotides are TGTGCCAGCTCGACGGGACAGGGGTTTGCCTACGAGCAGTACTTC.

This clone was seen a single time. This chain joins TRBV5-1 and TRBJ1-4, with no clear D. There are 14 residues in the CDR3. Trimming removed 3 bases at V and 0 bases at J, with 6 bases between. In germline, CDR1 is SGHRS, CDR2 YFSETQ. The chain's CDR3 is CASSSDTTNEKLFF. Here the CDR3 DNA reads TGCGCCAGCAGCTCTGACACAACTAATGAAAAACTGTTTTTT. Supplemented by reference TRBV5-1 and TRBJ1-4, the full variable domain reads KAGVTQTPRYLIKTRGQQVTLSCSPISGHRSVSWYQQTPGQGLQFLFEYFSETQRNKGNFPGRFSGRQFSNSRSEMNVSTLELGDSALYLCASSSDTTNEKLFFGSGTQLSVL.

This chain connects TRBV5-1 to TRBJ1-6; no definite D call. CDR1 SGHRS and CDR2 YFSETQ come from the germline V gene. The CDR3 loop spans 16 amino acids. V was pared by 3 bases and J by 0 bases, with 10 bases between. The CDR3 here is CASSSTANSYNSPLHF. In nucleotides, the CDR3 is TGCGCCAGCAGCTCCACAGCCAACTCCTATAATTCACCCCTCCACTTT.

The rearrangement joins TRBV6-5 to TRBJ1-2, with TRBD1 as a possible D gene (6 bases). The ends were cut back, 4 bases at V and 6 bases at J, with 18 bases in the middle. CDR3 length: 15 amino acids. Per the germline V gene, CDR1 is MNHEY and CDR2 is SVGAGI. CDR3 residues: CASSWTDRAQHGYTF. The CDR3 nucleotides are TGTGCCAGCAGTTGGACAGACCGGGCCCAGCATGGCTACACCTTC.

The chain links TRBV29-1 to TRBJ1-3, with D perhaps matching TRBD1 (5 bases). Deletions cut 5 bases from V and 4 bases from J, with 12 bases between. The germline V gene has CDR1 SQVTM and CDR2 ANQGSEA. This CDR3 has 13 residues. CDR3 in DNA: TGCAGCGTTCTAGGGGTATCCGGAAACACCATATATTTT. It encodes CSVLGVSGNTIYF.

The chain links TRBV7-2 to TRBJ1-1; D is uncertain. There are 13 residues in the CDR3. The germline gives CDR1 SGHTA, CDR2 FQGNSA. With 4 bases removed from V and 5 bases from J, the gap between germline ends came to 11 bases. CDR3 loop: CASSSHRRTEAFF. The CDR3 nucleotides read TGTGCCAGCAGCTCACACAGACGGACTGAAGCTTTCTTT.

The chain uses TRBV7-9 and TRBJ2-2; D is uncertain. This CDR3 comprises 13 residues. With 3 bases removed from V and 4 bases from J, the gap between germline ends came to 6 bases. CDR1 is SEHNR, CDR2 FQNEAQ, per germline (reference sequence). In nucleotides, the CDR3 is TGTGCCAGCAGCTTGCTCGGCACCGGGGAGCTGTTTTTT. It specifies CASSLLGTGELFF.

The gene calls are TRBV28 and TRBJ1-3, with D possibly being TRBD1 (6 bases). Germline loops: CDR1 MDHEN, CDR2 SYDVKM. Between the trimmed V and J ends, which lost 4 bases and 9 bases, there was a span of 19 bases. The CDR3 totals 15 residues. The CDR3 DNA is TGTGCCAGCAGTTCAGATCTCCAGGGGTTGAGCACCATATATTTT. Amino acid sequence: CASSSDLQGLSTIYF. The entire variable domain, with the rest obtained from reference TRBV28 and TRBJ1-3, is as follows: DVKVTQSSRYLVKRTGEKVFLECVQDMDHENMFWYRQDPGLGLRLIYFSYDVKMKEKGDIPEGYSVSREKKERFSLILESASTNQTSMYLCASSSDLQGLSTIYFGEGSWLTVV.

As regards this clone: The junction differs from germline at one of its ends, possibly a read error. The rearrangement uses TRBV19 and TRBJ1-2; 7 positions match TRBD1. In germline, CDR1 is LNHDA, CDR2 SQIVND (reference sequence). The CDR3 consists of 15 residues. The CDR3 DNA reads TGTGCCAGTAGCCAAACCAAACAGGGGTTGGATGGGTACACCTTC. This codes for CASSQTKQGLDGYTF.

The chain joins TRBV7-2 to TRBJ2-1; possible D gene TRBD2, 6 bases. The CDR3 runs to 15 residues. The germline V gene encodes CDR1 SGHTA and CDR2 FQGNSA. V was shortened by 0 bases and J by 7 bases, with 13 bases between the two germline ends. The CDR3 region is CASSLAPVRGNEQFF. The CDR3 bases are TGTGCCAGCAGCTTAGCACCGGTTCGGGGGAATGAGCAGTTCTTC. Full variable domain (remainder filled in from reference TRBV7-2 and TRBJ2-1): GAGVSQSPSNKVTEKGKDVELRCDPISGHTALYWYRQSLGQGLEFLIYFQGNSAPDKSGLPSDRFSAERTGGSVSTLTIQRTQQEDSAVYLCASSLAPVRGNEQFFGPGTRLTVL.

This clone was detected only once. J is TRBJ2-5 and V is TRBV18; D is possibly TRBD1 (6 bases). This CDR3 is built from 14 residues. CDR1 is KGHSH, CDR2 LQKENI, per germline. V was clipped by 1 base and J by 0 bases, with 6 bases between them. The CDR3 protein is CASSPRDNQETQYF. In DNA form, the CDR3 reads TGTGCCAGCTCACCACGGGACAACCAAGAGACCCAGTACTTC.

DNA for the CDR3: TGCGCCAGCAGAACCGGGACACTGAACACCGGGGAGCTGTTTTTT. The encoded protein is CASRTGTLNTGELFF. The chain couples TRBV5-1 to TRBJ2-2; D may be TRBD1 (6 bases). Germline values: CDR1 SGHRS, CDR2 YFSETQ. The germline V and J ends were trimmed by 5 bases and 1 base, with 12 bases remaining between them. The CDR3 spans 15 residues.

The chain has TRBV15 and TRBJ2-1; TRBD2 aligns across 7 bases. With V trimmed by 4 bases and J by 10 bases, 7 bases remained unmatched. The CDR3 spans 13 residues. Germline loops: CDR1 LNHNV, CDR2 YYDKDF (reference sequence). CDR3 region: CATSIGGVREQFF. The CDR3 nucleotides are TGTGCCACCAGCATTGGGGGGGTTAGAGAGCAGTTCTTC.

The chain uses TRBV10-3 and TRBJ2-5; 9 nucleotides align to TRBD1. Germline values: CDR1 ENHRY, CDR2 SYGVKD. The CDR3 has 14 amino acids. V gave up 5 bases and J gave up 4 bases; unmatched junction bases: 5. Here the CDR3 reads CAISNRQGGETQYF. As DNA, the CDR3 is TGTGCCATCAGTAACCGACAGGGGGGAGAGACCCAGTACTTC.

Only one count was recorded for this clone. The chain is built from TRBV29-1 and TRBJ1-1; TRBD1 agrees at 11 bases. CDR1 SQVTM and CDR2 ANQGSEA come from the germline V gene. The ends lost 6 bases at V and 3 bases at J; junction bases unmatched: 3. The CDR3 runs to 13 residues. The CDR3 loop is CSVRTGGYTEAFF. CDR3 nucleotides: TGCAGCGTCCGGACAGGGGGCTACACTGAAGCTTTCTTT.